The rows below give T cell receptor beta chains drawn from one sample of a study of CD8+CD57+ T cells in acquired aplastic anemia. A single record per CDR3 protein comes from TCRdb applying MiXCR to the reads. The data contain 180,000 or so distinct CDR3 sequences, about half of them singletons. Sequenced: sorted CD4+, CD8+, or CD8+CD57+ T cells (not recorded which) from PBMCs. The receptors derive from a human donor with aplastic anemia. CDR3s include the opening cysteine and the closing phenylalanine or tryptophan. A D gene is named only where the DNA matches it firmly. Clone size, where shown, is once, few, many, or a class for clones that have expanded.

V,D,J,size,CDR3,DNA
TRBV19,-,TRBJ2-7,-,CASSGFPRASYEQYF,TGTGCCAGTAGCGGCTTCCCTAGGGCGTCCTACGAGCAGTACTTC
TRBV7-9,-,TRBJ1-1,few,CASSEGQGNTEAFF,TGTGCCAGCAGCGAGGGCCAGGGGAACACTGAAGCTTTCTTT
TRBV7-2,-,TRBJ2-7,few,CASSLDGTYEQYF,TGTGCCAGCAGCTTGGACGGTACCTACGAGCAGTACTTC
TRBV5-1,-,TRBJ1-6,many,CASSRRTEGGNSPLHF,TGCGCCAGCAGTCGACGGACGGAAGGGGGGAATTCACCCCTCCACTTT
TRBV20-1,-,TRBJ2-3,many,CSARVWGDTQYF,TGCAGTGCTAGAGTATGGGGAGATACGCAGTATTTT
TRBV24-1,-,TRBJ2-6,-,CATSVQGTPGANVLTF,TGTGCCACCAGTGTTCAGGGGACCCCTGGGGCCAACGTCCTGACTTTC
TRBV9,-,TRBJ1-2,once,CTSSVAGSGGYGYTF,TGTACCAGCAGCGTAGCAGGGAGTGGAGGCTATGGCTACACCTTC
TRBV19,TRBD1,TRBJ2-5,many,CASSIGGTDQETQYF,TGTGCCAGTAGTATAGGGGGGACAGACCAAGAGACCCAGTACTTC
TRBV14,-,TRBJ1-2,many,CASSQEPWAGHGYTF,TGTGCCAGCAGCCAAGAGCCTTGGGCAGGGCATGGCTACACCTTC
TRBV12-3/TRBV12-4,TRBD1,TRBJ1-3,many,CASSLRTGAGNTIYF,TGTGCCAGCAGTTTACGGACAGGGGCTGGAAACACCATATATTTT
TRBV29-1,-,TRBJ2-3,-,CSVGISQADTQYF,TGCAGCGTTGGTATCAGTCAGGCAGATACGCAGTATTTT
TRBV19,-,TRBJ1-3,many,CASKGTTGNTIYF,TGTGCCAGTAAAGGGACAACTGGAAACACCATATATTTT
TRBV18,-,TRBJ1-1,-,CASSPDSIGTEAFF,TGTGCCAGCTCACCAGATAGCATTGGCACTGAAGCTTTCTTT
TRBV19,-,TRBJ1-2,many,CASMGPGYGYGYTF,TGTGCCAGTATGGGCCCAGGGTACGGCTATGGCTACACCTTC
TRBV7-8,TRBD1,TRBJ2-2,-,CASSLGQPSAGELFF,TGTGCCAGCAGCCTGGGACAGCCGTCCGCCGGGGAGCTGTTTTTT
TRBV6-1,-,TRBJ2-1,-,CASSPPGRDVNEQFF,TGTGCCAGCAGCCCCCCGGGGCGGGATGTGAATGAGCAGTTCTTC
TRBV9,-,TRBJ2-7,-,CASSVGLANSYEQYF,TGTGCCAGCAGCGTGGGTCTAGCGAACTCCTACGAGCAGTACTTC
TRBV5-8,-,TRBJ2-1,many,CASSKASGERFF,TGTGCCAGCAGTAAGGCCTCGGGAGAACGGTTCTTC
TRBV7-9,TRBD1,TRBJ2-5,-,CASSLGGTGEETQYF,TGTGCCAGCAGCTTAGGCGGGACAGGGGAGGAGACCCAGTACTTC
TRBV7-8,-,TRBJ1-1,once,CASSWGLGTEAFF,TGTGCCAGCAGTTGGGGGCTAGGCACTGAAGCTTTCTTT
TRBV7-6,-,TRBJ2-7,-,CASSRDNNYEQYF,TGTGCCAGCAGCCGGGACAACAACTACGAGCAGTACTTC
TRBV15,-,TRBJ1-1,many,CATSRRGTAEAFF,TGTGCCACCAGCAGGAGGGGCACGGCTGAAGCTTTCTTT
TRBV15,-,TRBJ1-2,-,CATSSERQAPLYGYTF,TGTGCCACCAGCAGTGAGAGACAGGCCCCACTCTATGGCTACACCTTC
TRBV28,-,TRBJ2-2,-,CASSSQGWELFF,TGTGCCAGCAGTTCGCAGGGTTGGGAGCTGTTTTTT
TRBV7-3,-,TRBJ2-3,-,CASSFAVTDTQYF,TGTGCCAGCAGCTTTGCGGTCACAGATACGCAGTATTTT
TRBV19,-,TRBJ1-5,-,CASSQGYQPQHF,TGTGCCAGTAGCCAGGGGTATCAGCCCCAGCATTTT
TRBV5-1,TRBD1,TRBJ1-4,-,CASSARTGNEKLFF,TGCGCCAGCAGCGCACGGACAGGGAATGAAAAACTGTTTTTT
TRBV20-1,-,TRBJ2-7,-,CSASMAREQYF,TGCAGTGCTAGTATGGCTCGGGAGCAGTACTTC
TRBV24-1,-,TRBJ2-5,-,CATSKASSGETQYF,TGTGCCACCAGCAAAGCCTCTTCAGGGGAGACCCAGTACTTC
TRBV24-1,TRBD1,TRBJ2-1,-,CATRQGGDEQFF,TGTGCCACCCGACAGGGGGGCGATGAGCAGTTCTTC
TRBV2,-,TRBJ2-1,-,CASRVGSGLSYNEQFF,TGTGCCAGCAGGGTGGGGAGCGGCCTCTCCTACAATGAGCAGTTCTTC
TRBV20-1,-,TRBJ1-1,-,CSLYNTRNTEAFF,TGCAGTCTGTATAACACACGGAACACTGAAGCTTTCTTT
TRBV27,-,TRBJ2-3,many,CASRPPTGLFSTDTQYF,TGTGCCAGCAGACCTCCTACAGGGCTTTTTAGCACAGATACGCAGTATTTT
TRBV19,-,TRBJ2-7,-,CASSPRQRYEQYF,TGTGCCAGTAGTCCCCGGCAGCGGTACGAGCAGTACTTC
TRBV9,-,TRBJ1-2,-,CASSEDLGYNYGYTF,TGTGCCAGCAGCGAAGACCTGGGATATAACTATGGCTACACCTTC
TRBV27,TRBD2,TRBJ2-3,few,CASSPWPSGSTDTQYF,TGTGCCAGCAGCCCTTGGCCTAGCGGGAGCACAGATACGCAGTATTTT
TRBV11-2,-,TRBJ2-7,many,CASTITQGAYEQYF,TGTGCCAGCACCATAACACAGGGTGCCTACGAGCAGTACTTC
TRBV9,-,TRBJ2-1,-,CASSVEGWTDEQFF,TGTGCCAGCAGCGTTGAGGGGTGGACGGATGAGCAGTTCTTC
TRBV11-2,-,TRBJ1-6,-,CASSSGGQGRRSPLHF,TGTGCCAGCAGCTCTGGGGGTCAGGGACGCCGATCACCCCTCCACTTT
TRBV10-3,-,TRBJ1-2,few,CAIKEGRVWAF,TGTGCCATCAAAGAGGGAAGGGTTTGGGCCTTC
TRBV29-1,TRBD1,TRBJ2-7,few,CSVATGGEQYF,TGCAGCGTTGCGACAGGGGGCGAGCAGTACTTC
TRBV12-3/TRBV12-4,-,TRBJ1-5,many,CASSLVLGGDGPQHF,TGTGCCAGCAGTTTAGTTTTGGGGGGAGATGGGCCCCAGCATTTT
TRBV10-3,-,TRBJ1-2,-,CAISESGGANYGYTF,TGTGCCATCAGTGAGTCGGGGGGGGCGAACTATGGCTACACCTTC
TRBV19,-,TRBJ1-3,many,CASSPDSTRNTIYF,TGTGCCAGTAGTCCTGACAGCACCCGAAACACCATATATTTT
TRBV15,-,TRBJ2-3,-,CATSRDSRGGADTQYF,TGTGCCACCAGCAGAGACTCGAGGGGGGGCGCAGATACGCAGTATTTT
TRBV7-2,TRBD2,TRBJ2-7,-,CASSPGWGLRYEQYF,TGTGCCAGCAGCCCCGGTTGGGGACTACGCTACGAGCAGTACTTC
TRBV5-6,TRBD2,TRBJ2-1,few,CASSWGGLGYGVDNEQFF,TGTGCCAGCAGCTGGGGGGGACTAGGGTATGGTGTCGACAATGAGCAGTTCTTC
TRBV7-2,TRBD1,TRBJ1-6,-,CASSSSGTGGSPLHF,TGTGCCAGCAGCTCCTCCGGGACAGGGGGTTCACCCCTCCACTTT
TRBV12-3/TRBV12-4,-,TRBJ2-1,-,CASSLVGRNEQFF,TGTGCCAGCAGTTTAGTGGGGCGCAATGAGCAGTTCTTC
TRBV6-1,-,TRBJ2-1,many,CASRSIREQFF,TGTGCCAGCAGAAGCATACGGGAGCAGTTCTTC
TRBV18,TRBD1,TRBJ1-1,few,CASSVQGVENTEAFF,TGTGCCAGCTCAGTTCAGGGGGTTGAGAACACTGAAGCTTTCTTT
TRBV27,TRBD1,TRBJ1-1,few,CASRTGVRGTEAFF,TGTGCCAGCAGAACAGGGGTCAGGGGCACTGAAGCTTTCTTT
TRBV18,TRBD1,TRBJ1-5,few,CASRDRGVGQPQHF,TGTGCCAGCCGGGACAGGGGTGTTGGTCAGCCCCAGCATTTT